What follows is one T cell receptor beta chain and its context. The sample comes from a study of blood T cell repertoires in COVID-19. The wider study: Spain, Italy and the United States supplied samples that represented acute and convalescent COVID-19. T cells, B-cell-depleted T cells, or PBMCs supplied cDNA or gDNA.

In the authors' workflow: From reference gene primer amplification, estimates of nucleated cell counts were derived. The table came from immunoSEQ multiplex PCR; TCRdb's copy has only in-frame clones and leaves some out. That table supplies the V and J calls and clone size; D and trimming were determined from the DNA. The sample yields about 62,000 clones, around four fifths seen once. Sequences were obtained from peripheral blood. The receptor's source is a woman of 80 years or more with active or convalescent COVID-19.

The CDR3 region is CASSARDYTDTQYF. The CDR3 DNA reads TGTGCCAGCAGCGCCCGGGACTACACAGATACGCAGTATTTT. V usage is TRBV7-9 and J usage is TRBJ2-3, with 7 bases fitting TRBD2. V was pared by 5 bases and J by 2 bases, with 4 bases of the junction left unmatched. CDR1 is SEHNR and CDR2 is FQNEAQ in the germline V gene (reference sequence). The CDR3 has 14 residues.